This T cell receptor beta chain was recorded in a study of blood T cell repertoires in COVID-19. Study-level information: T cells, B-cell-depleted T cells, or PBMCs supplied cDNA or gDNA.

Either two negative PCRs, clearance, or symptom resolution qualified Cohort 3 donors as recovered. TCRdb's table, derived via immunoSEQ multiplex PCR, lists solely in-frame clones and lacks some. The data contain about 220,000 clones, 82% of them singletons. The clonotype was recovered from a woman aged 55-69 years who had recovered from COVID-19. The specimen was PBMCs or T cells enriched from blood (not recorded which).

CDR3 region: CASSEFLAGGGEQYF. The CDR3 DNA is TGCGCCAGCAGTGAATTCCTAGCGGGAGGCGGAGAGCAGTACTTC. V is TRBV10-2 and J is TRBJ2-7; 11 bases match TRBD2. Germline V gene lookup returns CDR1 WSHSY and CDR2 SAAADI. The CDR3 has 15 residues. Unmatched junction bases numbered 8, after V lost 3 bases and J lost 7 bases.